What follows is one T cell receptor beta chain and its context. Its antigen remains unknown. This sample is part of a study of shared clonotypes between healthy human individuals. Study as a whole: CD4 naive and CD4 memory each took three plates per donor, while CD8 naive took two and CD8 memory one.

V dropped 6 bases and J dropped 6 bases, with 9 bases sitting between them. The CDR3 runs to 12 residues. Per germline, CDR1 SGHTA and CDR2 FQGNSA. Study-level results: The diversity represented, both genetic and in exposure history, was limited by few donors.

Libraries were prepared by immunoSEQ multiplex PCR; TCRdb keeps only in-frame clonotypes and omits some of them. The table lists more than 2 million clones, 85% to 95% of them singletons. The V call is TRBV7-2, the J call TRBJ2-1; D unresolved. The sequenced material came from naive CD4+ T cells sorted from blood. Subset defined: CD45RA+ positively selected. The source of this sequence is a man aged 18 to 29 in good health. The CDR3 spells CASRRTPNEQFF. CDR3 nucleotide sequence: TGTGCCAGCAGACGTACACCCAATGAGCAGTTCTTC.